This T cell receptor (beta chain) was sequenced in a study of graft-versus-host responses after intestinal transplantation. Method: immunoSEQ multiplex PCR; TCRdb's copy keeps in-frame clones and lacks some. The sample carries fewer than 45,000 clones, about 93% recorded once. Germline CDR1 WNHNN, CDR2 SYGVQD (reference sequence). CDR3 size: 12 residues. Between the trimmed V and J ends, which lost 6 bases and 5 bases, there was a span of 7 bases. The rearrangement joins TRBV10-1 to TRBJ2-2; no clear D gene. Sequenced here: PBMCs, sampled 16 days after intestinal transplant. The sequence derives from a human patient who received an intestinal transplant, so some T cells may come from the graft donor. The CDR3 protein is CASRGPTGELFF. CDR3 sequence (DNA): TGCGCCAGCAGAGGACCGACCGGGGAGCTGTTTTTT.